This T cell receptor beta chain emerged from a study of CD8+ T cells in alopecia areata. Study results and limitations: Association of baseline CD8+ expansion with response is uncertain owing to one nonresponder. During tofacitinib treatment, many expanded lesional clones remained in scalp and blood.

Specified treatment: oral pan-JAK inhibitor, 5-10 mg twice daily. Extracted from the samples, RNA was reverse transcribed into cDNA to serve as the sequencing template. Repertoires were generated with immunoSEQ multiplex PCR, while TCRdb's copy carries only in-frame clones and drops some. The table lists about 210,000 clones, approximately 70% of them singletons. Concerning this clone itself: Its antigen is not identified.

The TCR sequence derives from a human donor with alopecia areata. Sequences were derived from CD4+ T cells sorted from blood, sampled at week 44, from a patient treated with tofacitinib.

Written as DNA, the CDR3 is TGTGCCAGCAGTGCCAGGGACAGACCCTCTGGGGCCAACGTCCTGACTTTC. Translation: CASSARDRPSGANVLTF. The chain links TRBV6-1 to TRBJ2-6, with 7 bases matching TRBD1. Germline V gene data show CDR1 as MNHNS and CDR2 as SASEGT. The CDR3 has 17 residues. Unmatched junction bases numbered 6, after V lost 4 bases and J lost 0 bases.